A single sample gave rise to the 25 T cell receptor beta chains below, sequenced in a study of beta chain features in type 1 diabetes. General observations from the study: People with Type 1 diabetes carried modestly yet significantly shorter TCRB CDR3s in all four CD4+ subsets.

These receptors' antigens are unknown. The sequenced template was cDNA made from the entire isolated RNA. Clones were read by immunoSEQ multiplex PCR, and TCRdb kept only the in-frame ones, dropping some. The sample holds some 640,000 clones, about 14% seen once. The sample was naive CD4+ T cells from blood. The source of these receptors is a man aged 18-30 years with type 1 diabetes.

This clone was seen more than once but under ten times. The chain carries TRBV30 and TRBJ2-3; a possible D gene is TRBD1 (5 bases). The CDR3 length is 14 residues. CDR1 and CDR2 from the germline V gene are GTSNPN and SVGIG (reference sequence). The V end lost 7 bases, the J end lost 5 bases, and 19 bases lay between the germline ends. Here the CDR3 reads CASDTSPAKDTQYF. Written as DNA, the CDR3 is TGTGCCTCGGACACATCCCCGGCCAAAGATACGCAGTATTTT.

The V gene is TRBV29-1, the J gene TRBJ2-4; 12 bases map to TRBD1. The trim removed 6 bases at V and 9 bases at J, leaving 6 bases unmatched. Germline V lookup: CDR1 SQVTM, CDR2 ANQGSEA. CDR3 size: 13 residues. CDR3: CSVPGQGAFIQYF. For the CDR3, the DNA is TGCAGCGTCCCGGGACAGGGGGCTTTCATTCAGTACTTC.

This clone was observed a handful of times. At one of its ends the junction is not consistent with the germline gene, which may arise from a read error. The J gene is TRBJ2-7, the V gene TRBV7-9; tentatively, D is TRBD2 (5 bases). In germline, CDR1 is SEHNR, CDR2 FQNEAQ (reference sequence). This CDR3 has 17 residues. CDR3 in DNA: TGTGCCAGCAGCTTAGGCCCGCCCAGGCGAGAAGACTACGGGCAGTACTTC. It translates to CASSLGPPRREDYGQYF.

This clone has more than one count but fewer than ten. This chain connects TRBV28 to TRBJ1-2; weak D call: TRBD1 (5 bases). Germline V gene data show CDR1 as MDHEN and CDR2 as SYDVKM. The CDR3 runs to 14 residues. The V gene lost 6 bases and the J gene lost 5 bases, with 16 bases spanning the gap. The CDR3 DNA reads TGTGCCAGCAGCCAAGGGGAGCCCTTATATGGCTACACCTTC. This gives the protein CASSQGEPLYGYTF.

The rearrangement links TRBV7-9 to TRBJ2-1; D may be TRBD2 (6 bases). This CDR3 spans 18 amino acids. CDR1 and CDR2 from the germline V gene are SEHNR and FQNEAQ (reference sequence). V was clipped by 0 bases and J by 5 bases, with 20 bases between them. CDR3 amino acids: CASSLARPRAGQNNEQFF. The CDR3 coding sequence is TGTGCCAGCAGCTTAGCGAGACCGCGGGCGGGGCAGAACAATGAGCAGTTCTTC.

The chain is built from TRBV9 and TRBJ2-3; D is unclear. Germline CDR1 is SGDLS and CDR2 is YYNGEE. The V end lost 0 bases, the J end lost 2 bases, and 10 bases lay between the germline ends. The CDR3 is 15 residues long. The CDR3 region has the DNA TGTGCCAGCAGCGTAGGTGGAACGGCCACAGATACGCAGTATTTT. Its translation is CASSVGGTATDTQYF.

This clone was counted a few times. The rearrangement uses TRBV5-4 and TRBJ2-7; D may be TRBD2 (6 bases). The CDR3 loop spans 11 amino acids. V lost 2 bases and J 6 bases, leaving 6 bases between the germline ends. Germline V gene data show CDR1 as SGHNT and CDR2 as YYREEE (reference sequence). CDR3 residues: CASSFGGEQYF. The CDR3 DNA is TGTGCCAGCAGCTTCGGGGGCGAGCAGTACTTC. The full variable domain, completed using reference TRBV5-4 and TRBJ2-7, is ETGVTQSPTHLIKTRGQQVTLRCSSQSGHNTVSWYQQALGQGPQFIFQYYREEENGRGNFPPRFSGLQFPNYSSELNVNALELDDSALYLCASSFGGEQYFGPGTRLTVT.

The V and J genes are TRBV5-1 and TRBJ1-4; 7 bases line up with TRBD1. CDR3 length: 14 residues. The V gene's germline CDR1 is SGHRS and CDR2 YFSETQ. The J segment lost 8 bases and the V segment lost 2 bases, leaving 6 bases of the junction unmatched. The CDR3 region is CASSFTGEDEKLFF. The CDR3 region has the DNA TGCGCCAGCAGCTTTACAGGGGAAGACGAAAAACTGTTTTTT.

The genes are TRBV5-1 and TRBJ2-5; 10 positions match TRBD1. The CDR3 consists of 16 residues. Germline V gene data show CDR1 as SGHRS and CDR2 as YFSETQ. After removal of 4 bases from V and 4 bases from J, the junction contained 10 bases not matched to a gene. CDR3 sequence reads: CASSTTGTGAGETQYF. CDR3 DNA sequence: TGCGCCAGCAGCACCACCGGGACAGGGGCAGGAGAGACCCAGTACTTC.

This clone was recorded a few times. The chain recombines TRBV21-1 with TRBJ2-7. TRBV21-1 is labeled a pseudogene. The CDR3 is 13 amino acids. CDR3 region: CASSKKITYEQYF. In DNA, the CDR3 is TGTGCCAGCAGCAAAAAGATAACCTACGAGCAGTACTTC.

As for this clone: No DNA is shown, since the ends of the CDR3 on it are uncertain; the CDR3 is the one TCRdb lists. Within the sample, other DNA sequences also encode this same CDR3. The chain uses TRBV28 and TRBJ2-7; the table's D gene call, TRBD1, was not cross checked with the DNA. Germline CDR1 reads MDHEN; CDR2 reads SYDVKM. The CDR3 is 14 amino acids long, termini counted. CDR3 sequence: CASSSSGQGYEQYF.

The CDR3 is CASGDSLLANSYNEQFF. In DNA form, the CDR3 reads TGTGCTAGTGGCGACTCCCTTCTAGCGAACTCCTACAATGAGCAGTTCTTC. V is TRBV12-5 and J is TRBJ2-1; possible D gene TRBD2, 6 bases. The V end lost 6 bases, the J end lost 0 bases, and 18 bases lay between the germline ends. The CDR3 is 17 residues long. Germline-derived CDR1 and CDR2 are LGHNT and FRNRAP.

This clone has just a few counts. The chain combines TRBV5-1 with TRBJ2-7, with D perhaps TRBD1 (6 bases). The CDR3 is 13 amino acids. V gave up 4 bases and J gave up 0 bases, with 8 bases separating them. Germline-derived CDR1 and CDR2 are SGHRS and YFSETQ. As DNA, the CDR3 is TGCGCCAGCAGCATACAGGGCTCCTACGAGCAGTACTTC. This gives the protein CASSIQGSYEQYF. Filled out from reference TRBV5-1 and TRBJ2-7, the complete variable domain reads KAGVTQTPRYLIKTRGQQVTLSCSPISGHRSVSWYQQTPGQGLQFLFEYFSETQRNKGNFPGRFSGRQFSNSRSEMNVSTLELGDSALYLCASSIQGSYEQYFGPGTRLTVT.

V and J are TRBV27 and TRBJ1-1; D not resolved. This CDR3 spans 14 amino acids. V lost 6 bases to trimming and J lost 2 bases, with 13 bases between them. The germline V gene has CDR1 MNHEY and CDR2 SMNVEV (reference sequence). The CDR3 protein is CASRSWEVNTEAFF. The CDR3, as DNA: TGTGCCAGCAGATCTTGGGAGGTTAACACTGAAGCTTTCTTT.

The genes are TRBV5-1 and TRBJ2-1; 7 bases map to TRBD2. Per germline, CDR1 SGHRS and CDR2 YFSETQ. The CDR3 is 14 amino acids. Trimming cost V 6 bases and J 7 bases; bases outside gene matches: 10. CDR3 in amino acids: CASTLSLAVNEQFF. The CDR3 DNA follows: TGCGCCAGCACCCTATCGCTAGCGGTGAATGAGCAGTTCTTC. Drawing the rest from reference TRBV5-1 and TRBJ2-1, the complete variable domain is KAGVTQTPRYLIKTRGQQVTLSCSPISGHRSVSWYQQTPGQGLQFLFEYFSETQRNKGNFPGRFSGRQFSNSRSEMNVSTLELGDSALYLCASTLSLAVNEQFFGPGTRLTVL.

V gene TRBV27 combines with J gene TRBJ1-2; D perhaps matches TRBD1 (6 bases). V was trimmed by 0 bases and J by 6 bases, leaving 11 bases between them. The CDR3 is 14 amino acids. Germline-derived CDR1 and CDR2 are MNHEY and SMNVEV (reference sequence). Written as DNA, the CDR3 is TGTGCCAGCAGTTTATCGAGGGGGGATCATGGCTACACCTTC. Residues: CASSLSRGDHGYTF.

The CDR3 DNA sequence: TGTGCCAGCAGCTCCCCGCGAAACCGGGAGCTGTTTTTT. Protein sequence: CASSSPRNRELFF. The rearrangement joins TRBV7-6 to TRBJ2-2; D unresolved. The CDR3 runs to 13 residues. Germline V gene sequence: CDR1 SGHVS, CDR2 FNYEAQ. Trimming stripped 4 bases from V and 9 bases from J, with 12 bases between.

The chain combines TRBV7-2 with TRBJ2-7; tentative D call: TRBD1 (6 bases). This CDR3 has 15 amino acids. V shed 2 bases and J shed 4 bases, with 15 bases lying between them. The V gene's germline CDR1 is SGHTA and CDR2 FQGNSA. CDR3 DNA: TGTGCCAGCAGCTTAATAAGGGGCCAGGGGTACGAGCAGTACTTC. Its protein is CASSLIRGQGYEQYF.

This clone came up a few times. For the CDR3, the DNA is TGTGCCAGCAGCTCCGGGACTAGCGGGAGCATCTGGCTCCCGGATACGCAGTATTTT. It translates to CASSSGTSGSIWLPDTQYF. The gene calls are TRBV5-4 and TRBJ2-3; 14 nucleotides align to TRBD2. The CDR3 loop spans 19 amino acids. Germline V gives CDR1 SGHNT, CDR2 YYREEE (reference sequence). V lost 3 bases and J lost 6; bases outside the gene matches: 15.

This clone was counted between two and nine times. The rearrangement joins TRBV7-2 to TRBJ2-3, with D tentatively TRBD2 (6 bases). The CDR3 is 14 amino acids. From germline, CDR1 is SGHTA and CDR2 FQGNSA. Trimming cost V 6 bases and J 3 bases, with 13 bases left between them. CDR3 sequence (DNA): TGTGCCAGCAGGAATAGCGGAGATACAGATACGCAGTATTTT. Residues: CASRNSGDTDTQYF. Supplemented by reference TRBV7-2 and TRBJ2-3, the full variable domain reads GAGVSQSPSNKVTEKGKDVELRCDPISGHTALYWYRQSLGQGLEFLIYFQGNSAPDKSGLPSDRFSAERTGGSVSTLTIQRTQQEDSAVYLCASRNSGDTDTQYFGPGTRLTVL.

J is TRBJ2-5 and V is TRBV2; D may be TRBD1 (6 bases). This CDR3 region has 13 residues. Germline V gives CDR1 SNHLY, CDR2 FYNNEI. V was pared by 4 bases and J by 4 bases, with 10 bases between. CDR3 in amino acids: CASSAGRGETQYF. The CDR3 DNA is TGTGCCAGCAGTGCGGGCAGGGGAGAGACCCAGTACTTC. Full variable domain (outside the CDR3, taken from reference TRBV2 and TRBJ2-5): EPEVTQTPSHQVTQMGQEVILRCVPISNHLYFYWYRQILGQKVEFLVSFYNNEISEKSEIFDDQFSVERPDGSNFTLKIRSTKLEDSAMYFCASSAGRGETQYFGPGTRLLVL.

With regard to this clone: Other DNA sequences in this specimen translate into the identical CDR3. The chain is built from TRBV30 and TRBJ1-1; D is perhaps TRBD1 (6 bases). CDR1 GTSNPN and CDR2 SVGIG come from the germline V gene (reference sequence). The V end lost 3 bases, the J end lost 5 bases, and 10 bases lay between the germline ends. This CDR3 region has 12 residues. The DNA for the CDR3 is TGTGCCTGGAGCCTACAGGGTACTGAAGCTTTCTTT. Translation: CAWSLQGTEAFF.

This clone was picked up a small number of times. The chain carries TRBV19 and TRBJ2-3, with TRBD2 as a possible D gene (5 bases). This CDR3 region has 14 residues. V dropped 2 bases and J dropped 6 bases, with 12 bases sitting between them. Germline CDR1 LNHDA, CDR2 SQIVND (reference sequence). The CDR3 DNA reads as TGTGCCAGTAGTATACAGCGGATCTCGGATACGCAGTATTTT. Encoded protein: CASSIQRISDTQYF.

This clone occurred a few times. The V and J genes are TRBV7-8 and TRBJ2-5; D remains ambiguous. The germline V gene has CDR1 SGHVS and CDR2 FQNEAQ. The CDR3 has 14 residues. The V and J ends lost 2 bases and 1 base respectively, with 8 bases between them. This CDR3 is CASSLRRIQETQYF. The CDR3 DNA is TGTGCCAGCAGCTTAAGGCGGATCCAAGAGACCCAGTACTTC.

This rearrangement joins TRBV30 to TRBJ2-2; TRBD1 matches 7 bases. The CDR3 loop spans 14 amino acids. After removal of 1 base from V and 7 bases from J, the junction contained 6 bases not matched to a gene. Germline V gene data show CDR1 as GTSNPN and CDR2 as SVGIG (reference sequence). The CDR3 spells CAWSAGQVGGELFF. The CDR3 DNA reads TGTGCCTGGAGTGCCGGACAGGTGGGCGGGGAGCTGTTTTTT.